What follows are 32 T cell receptor beta chains derived from one specimen sequenced in a study of CD8 T cells in Susac syndrome. The RNA input was roughly 0.45 to 1 ug, and it was reverse transcribed with random hexamers. TCRdb redid the calling of the immunoSEQ multiplex PCR reads with MiXCR, one entry per CDR3 protein. Of roughly 140,000 distinct CDR3 sequences listed, about 94% are singletons. The sequenced sample consisted of CD8+ T cells from PBMCs. The receptor source for this set is a human donor in good health.

The rearrangement links TRBV5-4 to TRBJ1-1; D is possibly TRBD1 (6 bases). Looked up from germline, CDR1 is SGHNT and CDR2 is YYREEE (reference sequence). The V end lost 3 bases, the J end lost 7 bases, and 10 bases lay between the germline ends. The CDR3 contains 12 residues. CDR3 protein: CASSSGGLEAFF. The CDR3 DNA is TGTGCCAGCAGCTCGGGGGGCCTTGAAGCTTTCTTT.

This chain joins TRBV20-1 and TRBJ2-7; D not resolved. This CDR3 contains 16 residues. The V gene lost 0 bases and the J gene lost 2 bases, with 17 bases spanning the gap. CDR1 and CDR2 (germline): DFQATT, SNEGSKA (reference sequence). The CDR3 coding sequence is TGCAGTGCTAGAGATCGGCTCCCCTCGGCCCCCTACGAGCAGTACTTC. Translation gives CSARDRLPSAPYEQYF.

The gene calls are TRBV24-1 and TRBJ2-1; 10 bases align to TRBD1. This CDR3 has 14 residues. Germline trimming cut 8 bases from V and 5 bases from J; bases unmatched to any gene: 5. CDR1 is KGHDR, CDR2 SFDVKD, per germline. The CDR3 region is CATTETGGNNEQFF. As DNA, the CDR3 is TGTGCCACCACCGAGACAGGGGGCAACAATGAGCAGTTCTTC.

The chain recombines TRBV27 with TRBJ2-1; TRBD2 might be the D (6 bases). Germline lookup yields CDR1 MNHEY and CDR2 SMNVEV (reference sequence). This CDR3 region has 14 residues. The ends were cut back, 6 bases at V and 6 bases at J, with 15 bases in the middle. CDR3 nucleotides: TGTGCCAGCAGCTTCGGGACTGCCGTCAATGAGCAGTTCTTC. This encodes CASSFGTAVNEQFF.

The chain is built from TRBV6-2 or TRBV6-3 and TRBJ2-1, with D maybe TRBD2 (6 bases). V was cut by 2 bases and J by 6 bases, with 8 bases left in between. This CDR3 has 13 residues. Germline-derived CDR1 and CDR2 are MNHEY and SVGEGT. CDR3 region: CASSYGLRNEQFF. In DNA form, the CDR3 reads TGTGCCAGCAGTTACGGACTACGCAATGAGCAGTTCTTC.

This chain joins TRBV27 and TRBJ2-1; no definite D call. The germline CDR1 and CDR2 sequences are MNHEY and SMNVEV (reference sequence). V lost 5 bases and J 0 bases, leaving 11 bases between the germline ends. The CDR3 extends over 15 amino acids. Written as DNA, the CDR3 is TGTGCCAGCAGTCAAGACTCGAGCTCCTACAATGAGCAGTTCTTC. Translation gives CASSQDSSSYNEQFF.

The chain links TRBV29-1 to TRBJ2-1; tentatively, D is TRBD1 (6 bases). The CDR3 is 12 amino acids. CDR1 is SQVTM and CDR2 is ANQGSEA in the germline V gene. V lost 6 bases and J lost 6, with 12 bases in between. The CDR3 sequence: CSVDLQGNEQFF. The CDR3 coding sequence is TGCAGCGTGGATTTACAGGGCAATGAGCAGTTCTTC.

The chain has TRBV7-9 and TRBJ2-1, with a tentative D call TRBD1 (6 bases). V lost 5 bases and J 6 bases, leaving 14 bases between the germline ends. CDR1 and CDR2 (germline): SEHNR, FQNEAQ (reference sequence). CDR3 length equals 14 residues. The CDR3 coding sequence is TGTGCCAGCAGCCTAGGGGGAGAAGGCAATGAGCAGTTCTTC. Protein sequence: CASSLGGEGNEQFF.

The chain carries TRBV6-9 and TRBJ2-7; 7 bases map to TRBD2. This CDR3 has 16 amino acids. Unmatched junction bases numbered 17, after V lost 9 bases and J lost 3 bases. Germline CDR1 and CDR2: MNHGY and SVAAGI. The DNA for the CDR3 is TGTGCCAGTGGGTGGGGGTCGGGACTAAAGCTCTACGAGCAGTACTTC. Protein sequence: CASGWGSGLKLYEQYF.

The gene calls are TRBV27 and TRBJ2-3; D might be TRBD2 (5 bases). This CDR3 spans 14 amino acids. With 4 bases removed from V and 2 bases from J, the gap between germline ends came to 10 bases. Germline V CDR1 and CDR2: MNHEY, SMNVEV (reference sequence). CDR3 sequence (DNA): TGTGCCAGCAGTTCATCCGACTACACAGATACGCAGTATTTT. This translates into CASSSSDYTDTQYF.

V is TRBV28 and J is TRBJ2-6; the D is unclear. V was trimmed by 2 bases and J by 1 base, leaving 6 bases between them. The CDR3 has 15 amino acids. Germline CDR1 is MDHEN and CDR2 is SYDVKM. The CDR3 reads CASSLLASGANVLTF. For the CDR3, the DNA is TGTGCCAGCAGTTTACTTGCGTCTGGGGCCAACGTCCTGACTTTC.

V usage is TRBV2 and J usage is TRBJ1-1, with no clear D. With 5 bases removed from V and 5 bases from J, the gap between germline ends came to 3 bases. The CDR3 is 10 amino acids. Germline CDR1 is SNHLY and CDR2 is FYNNEI. DNA for the CDR3: TGTGCCAGCAGTTTGACTGAAGCTTTCTTT. Residues: CASSLTEAFF. Together with reference TRBV2 and TRBJ1-1, the CDR3 gives the full variable domain: EPEVTQTPSHQVTQMGQEVILRCVPISNHLYFYWYRQILGQKVEFLVSFYNNEISEKSEIFDDQFSVERPDGSNFTLKIRSTKLEDSAMYFCASSLTEAFFGQGTRLTVV.

This rearrangement joins TRBV11-2 to TRBJ2-1; perhaps D is TRBD1 or TRBD2 (5 bases each). The CDR3 contains 12 residues. V was shortened by 8 bases and J by 2 bases, with 7 bases between the two germline ends. CDR1 and CDR2 (germline): SGHAT, FQNNGV. The CDR3 region is CASEGPYNEQFF. The DNA for the CDR3 is TGTGCCAGCGAGGGACCCTACAATGAGCAGTTCTTC.

V is TRBV5-1 and J is TRBJ2-2, with D possibly TRBD1 on 6 matching bases. V was clipped by 2 bases and J by 5 bases, with 13 bases between them. Germline V CDR1 and CDR2: SGHRS, YFSETQ. CDR3 length equals 15 residues. CDR3 sequence (DNA): TGCGCCAGCAGCTTAGGGGGAGCTGGGACCGGGGAGCTGTTTTTT. Translation: CASSLGGAGTGELFF.

This chain uses TRBV29-1 with TRBJ2-1; D unclear. This CDR3 has 13 amino acids. CDR1 SQVTM and CDR2 ANQGSEA come from the germline V gene. Trimming left V 5 bases short and J 0 bases short, with 8 bases between. As DNA, the CDR3 is TGCAGCGTTTCGATAAGCTCCTACAATGAGCAGTTCTTC. Translation: CSVSISSYNEQFF.

This chain connects TRBV27 to TRBJ2-7; 14 bases map to TRBD2. J lost 6 bases, V lost 5 bases, and 6 bases had no gene match. The CDR3 covers 15 residues. Germline assignment: CDR1 MNHEY and CDR2 SMNVEV (reference sequence). The DNA for the CDR3 is TGTGCCAGCAGTGTGGCGGGACTAGCGGGAGTCGAGCAGTACTTC. Protein: CASSVAGLAGVEQYF.

J is TRBJ1-3 and V is TRBV13; D gene uncertain. The CDR3 spans 14 residues. V lost 4 bases to trimming and J lost 0 bases, with 7 bases between them. CDR1 PRHDT and CDR2 FYEKMQ come from the germline V gene (reference sequence). The CDR3 nucleotides read TGTGCCAGCAGCTGGCAGCTCTCTGGAAACACCATATATTTT. This encodes CASSWQLSGNTIYF.

This chain links TRBV4-3 with TRBJ2-3; 9 nucleotides match TRBD2. The CDR3 runs to 16 residues. The V segment lost 1 base and the J segment 5 bases; nucleotides outside the gene matches: 7. Germline V lookup: CDR1 LGHNA, CDR2 YSLEER. The CDR3 loop is CASSQALAGEIDTQYF. The CDR3 DNA follows: TGCGCCAGCAGCCAAGCCTTAGCGGGAGAAATAGATACGCAGTATTTT.

This clonotype was detected only a few times. The chain links TRBV5-4 to TRBJ1-1, with D hard to call. CDR3 length equals 12 residues. CDR1 is SGHNT and CDR2 is YYREEE in the germline V gene (reference sequence). V was trimmed by 2 bases and J by 0 bases, leaving 2 bases between them. The CDR3, as DNA: TGTGCCAGCAGCTTCCTGAACACTGAAGCTTTCTTT. It encodes CASSFLNTEAFF.

The chain links TRBV3-1 to TRBJ2-7; D unclear. Looked up from germline, CDR1 is LGHDT and CDR2 is YNNKEL (reference sequence). Between the trimmed V and J ends, which lost 5 bases and 3 bases, there was a span of 11 bases. This CDR3 contains 13 residues. CDR3 sequence: CASSADSFYEQYF. The CDR3 DNA follows: TGTGCCAGCAGCGCGGATTCGTTCTACGAGCAGTACTTC.

The rearrangement links TRBV6-6 to TRBJ2-1; 9 nucleotides line up with TRBD2. V dropped 5 bases and J dropped 4; count of bases not matched to a gene: 9. CDR1 MNHNY and CDR2 SVGAGI come from the germline V gene (reference sequence). The CDR3 length is 16 residues. The CDR3 DNA is TGTGCCAGCAGTAACGGACTAGCGAGCTCTTACAATGAGCAGTTCTTC. This codes for CASSNGLASSYNEQFF.

V and J are TRBV5-1 and TRBJ2-7, with D tentatively TRBD2 (6 bases). The V gene lost 2 bases and the J gene lost 6 bases, with 9 bases spanning the gap. The CDR3 totals 12 residues. Germline CDR1 and CDR2: SGHRS and YFSETQ. CDR3 coding DNA: TGCGCCAGCAGCTTCGGAGGGGCCGAGCAGTACTTC. Its translation is CASSFGGAEQYF.

The chain employs TRBV13 and TRBJ2-1; 11 bases are shared with TRBD2. V was clipped by 0 bases and J by 4 bases; unmatched bases: 5. Germline V gene lookup returns CDR1 PRHDT and CDR2 FYEKMQ (reference sequence). This CDR3 comprises 17 residues. DNA of the CDR3: TGTGCCAGCAGCTTAGGGGTTAGCGGGAGGGCATACAATGAGCAGTTCTTC. Protein: CASSLGVSGRAYNEQFF.

The chain links TRBV9 to TRBJ1-1; tentative D call: TRBD1 (5 bases). V shed 3 bases and J shed 3 bases, with 6 bases lying between them. Germline V gives CDR1 SGDLS, CDR2 YYNGEE. This CDR3 comprises 12 residues. CDR3 amino acids: CASSGQHTEAFF. The CDR3 bases are TGTGCCAGCAGCGGACAGCACACTGAAGCTTTCTTT.

This clonotype was seen only once. Here the CDR3 reads CASETAYEQYF. In DNA form, the CDR3 reads TGTGCCAGCGAAACAGCCTACGAGCAGTACTTC. The V gene is TRBV6-5, the J gene TRBJ2-7; D is uncertain. V was shortened by 8 bases and J by 2 bases, with 7 bases between the two germline ends. Germline loops: CDR1 MNHEY, CDR2 SVGAGI. This CDR3 contains 11 residues.

The chain combines TRBV27 with TRBJ2-7; D assignment may be TRBD1 or TRBD2 (5 bases each). Germline values: CDR1 MNHEY, CDR2 SMNVEV (reference sequence). This CDR3 is built from 15 residues. V was trimmed by 3 bases and J by 0 bases, leaving 12 bases between them. This CDR3 is CASSLQGPISYEQYF. In DNA form, the CDR3 reads TGTGCCAGCAGTTTGCAGGGACCGATCTCCTACGAGCAGTACTTC.

This clonotype appeared a single time. CDR3 nucleotide sequence: TGCAGTGCTAGAGATTCAGGGCAGAACACTGAAGCTTTCTTT. As protein: CSARDSGQNTEAFF. This chain joins TRBV20-1 and TRBJ1-1; maybe TRBD1 (5 bases). The V gene lost 0 bases and the J gene lost 1 base, with 9 bases spanning the gap. The germline gives CDR1 DFQATT, CDR2 SNEGSKA (reference sequence). The CDR3 covers 14 residues.

CDR3 in DNA: TGCAGTGCTAGAGATCGTAGCCCCTCCTACGAGCAGTACTTC. Its protein is CSARDRSPSYEQYF. This rearrangement joins TRBV20-1 to TRBJ2-7; D unclear. The CDR3 is 14 residues long. Germline loops: CDR1 DFQATT, CDR2 SNEGSKA (reference sequence). V gave up 0 bases and J gave up 0 bases, with 9 bases separating them.

The chain carries TRBV27 and TRBJ2-1, with D maybe TRBD1 (7 bases). Germline V gene lookup returns CDR1 MNHEY and CDR2 SMNVEV (reference sequence). This CDR3 region has 16 residues. The V end lost 5 bases, the J end lost 9 bases, and 23 bases lay between the germline ends. The CDR3 protein is CASSQGRQGGMGEQFF. The CDR3 DNA reads TGTGCCAGCAGTCAAGGGCGGCAGGGGGGCATGGGTGAGCAGTTCTTC.

This rearrangement joins TRBV23-1 to TRBJ2-7; D may match TRBD1 or TRBD2 (5 bases each). TRBV23-1 is recorded as an ORF, its role being uncertain. V was cut by 7 bases and J by 7 bases, with 23 bases left in between. The CDR3 is 15 amino acids. The CDR3 here is CASNLPGRRDREQYF. The CDR3 DNA sequence: TGCGCCAGCAACCTACCGGGACGTAGGGACCGGGAGCAGTACTTC.

The chain's CDR3 is CAWSVWENTGELFF. For the CDR3, the DNA is TGTGCCTGGAGTGTCTGGGAGAACACCGGGGAGCTGTTTTTT. V gene TRBV30 combines with J gene TRBJ2-2; D gene unclear. The V gene's germline CDR1 is GTSNPN and CDR2 SVGIG (reference sequence). The CDR3 is 14 residues long. V dropped 0 bases and J dropped 1 base, with 6 bases sitting between them.

This chain uses TRBV14 with TRBJ1-2; TRBD1 matches 7 bases. Germline CDR1 SGHDN, CDR2 FVKESK. The junction had 8 bases not matched to a gene; V was cut back by 4 bases and J by 3 bases. The CDR3 length is 15 residues. The CDR3 DNA follows: TGTGCCAGCAGCCCCTACCAGGGGGGTCACTATGGCTACACCTTC. Its translation is CASSPYQGGHYGYTF.